The 30 T cell receptor beta chains listed next were all sequenced from one sample in a study of OX40 agonist ivuxolimab in advanced cancers. The data were produced by immunoSEQ multiplex PCR, yet TCRdb's version contains in-frame clones alone and is incomplete. The sample has tens of thousands of clones; 80% to 90% are singletons. This specimen consisted of CD4+ or CD8+ T cells sorted from blood, obtained in a trial of the OX40 agonist ivuxolimab. The receptors shown here come from an adult with an advanced solid tumor such as melanoma, head and neck, liver or kidney cancer.

CDR3 in amino acids: CASSEYRQGRQPQHF. For the CDR3, the DNA is TGCGCCAGCAGTGAGTATCGACAGGGTCGGCAGCCCCAGCATTTT. The rearrangement uses TRBV10-2 and TRBJ1-5; 7 bases are a match to TRBD1. Trimming at V came to 1 base and at J to 7 bases, leaving 7 bases not matched to a gene. Germline V lookup: CDR1 WSHSY, CDR2 SAAADI. The CDR3 runs 15 residues.

The rearrangement joins TRBV30 to TRBJ2-7, with D perhaps matching TRBD2 (6 bases). V gave up 2 bases and J gave up 5 bases, with 19 bases separating them. The CDR3 contains 15 residues. The germline gives CDR1 GTSNPN, CDR2 SVGIG (reference sequence). The CDR3 spells CAWSKQLGLGNEQYF. The CDR3, as DNA: TGTGCCTGGAGTAAACAGCTGGGACTGGGGAACGAGCAGTACTTC.

The chain has TRBV28 and TRBJ1-2; TRBD1 is a possible D gene (6 bases). The ends were cut back, 5 bases at V and 9 bases at J, with 25 bases in the middle. The CDR3 is 16 residues long. Germline V gene sequence: CDR1 MDHEN, CDR2 SYDVKM. The CDR3 is CASSPYTGMGTVSYTF. In nucleotides, the CDR3 is TGTGCCAGCAGTCCGTACACAGGGATGGGGACGGTTAGCTACACCTTC.

This rearrangement joins TRBV11-2 to TRBJ2-7; D perhaps matches TRBD2 (5 bases). V lost 1 base, J lost 7 bases, and 14 bases lay in between. The CDR3 covers 14 residues. CDR1 is SGHAT and CDR2 is FQNNGV in the germline V gene. The CDR3 loop is CASSLGPASGEQYF. The CDR3 coding sequence is TGTGCCAGCAGCTTAGGGCCAGCGTCGGGGGAGCAGTACTTC.

This clone was counted a single time. The CDR3 spells CAWSVQLGGTGELFF. The CDR3 DNA follows: TGTGCCTGGAGTGTACAGCTAGGGGGGACCGGGGAGCTGTTTTTT. The gene calls are TRBV30 and TRBJ2-2; either TRBD1 or TRBD2 may fit D (6 bases each). The V gene lost 0 bases and the J gene lost 5 bases, with 13 bases spanning the gap. Germline V gene lookup returns CDR1 GTSNPN and CDR2 SVGIG (reference sequence). The CDR3 runs 15 residues.

This clone was seen just once. The V call is TRBV12-5, the J call TRBJ2-1; 7 bases fit TRBD2. J was trimmed by 9 bases and V by 1 base; bases with no gene match: 6. Germline-derived CDR1 and CDR2 are LGHNT and FRNRAP. The CDR3 has 14 amino acids. CDR3 sequence (DNA): TGTGCTAGTGGTTTGGGGGGGACTATAGGTGAGCAGTTCTTC. Translation: CASGLGGTIGEQFF.

The gene calls are TRBV6-4 and TRBJ2-7; 8 nucleotides agree with TRBD1. The CDR3 is 17 amino acids. Germline V gene lookup returns CDR1 MRHNA and CDR2 SNTAGT. V lost 0 bases and J lost 0; bases outside the gene matches: 7. The DNA for the CDR3 is TGTGCCAGCAGTGACTCGGAGGGACAGGCGTTCTCCTACGAGCAGTACTTC. It encodes CASSDSEGQAFSYEQYF.

The rearrangement uses TRBV7-6 and TRBJ2-1; TRBD1 aligns across 7 bases. The CDR3 length is 13 residues. The V and J ends lost 4 bases and 9 bases, in that order; junction bases with no gene match: 6. The germline V gene encodes CDR1 SGHVS and CDR2 FNYEAQ. CDR3 residues: CASSSSQGTEQFF. As DNA, the CDR3 is TGTGCCAGCAGCTCATCACAGGGGACTGAGCAGTTCTTC.

The chain is built from TRBV29-1 and TRBJ2-3; D might be TRBD2 (7 bases). V lost 1 base to trimming and J lost 5 bases, with 13 bases between them. This CDR3 is 14 amino acids long. CDR1 and CDR2 (germline): SQVTM, ANQGSEA. The CDR3: CSVEVAGARDTQYF. The CDR3, as DNA: TGCAGCGTTGAAGTCGCGGGGGCTAGAGATACGCAGTATTTT.

The genes are TRBV11-2 and TRBJ2-2; D is possibly TRBD1 or TRBD2 (7 bases each). Germline V CDR1 and CDR2: SGHAT, FQNNGV. The CDR3 consists of 13 residues. V shed 4 bases and J shed 8 bases, with 11 bases lying between them. The CDR3 DNA follows: TGTGCCAGCAGCTCAGGGGGGGTAGGGGAGCTGTTTTTT. It encodes CASSSGGVGELFF.

The J gene is TRBJ2-7, the V gene TRBV5-1; 7 nucleotides agree with TRBD1. Germline CDR1 SGHRS, CDR2 YFSETQ. The CDR3 totals 13 residues. The V gene end was trimmed by 4 bases and the J gene end by 6 bases; junction bases not matched to a gene: 7. CDR3 coding DNA: TGCGCCAGCAGCACCTCCGGGACAGCCGAGCAGTACTTC. Its translation: CASSTSGTAEQYF.

The chain links TRBV19 to TRBJ2-2, with D perhaps matching TRBD2 (5 bases). V lost 2 bases to trimming and J lost 4 bases, with 11 bases between them. The CDR3 is made up of 15 amino acids. The germline V gene encodes CDR1 LNHDA and CDR2 SQIVND (reference sequence). The CDR3 reads CASSIPSGGTGELFF. The DNA of the CDR3 is TGTGCCAGTAGTATACCCTCTGGAGGCACCGGGGAGCTGTTTTTT. The full variable domain, completed using reference TRBV19 and TRBJ2-2, is DGGITQSPKYLFRKEGQNVTLSCEQNLNHDAMYWYRQDPGQGLRLIYYSQIVNDFQKGDIAEGYSVSREKKESFPLTVTSAQKNPTAFYLCASSIPSGGTGELFFGEGSRLTVL.

The chain couples TRBV5-6 to TRBJ1-5; the D gene is possibly TRBD1 (6 bases). CDR3 length: 14 amino acids. The V gene's germline CDR1 is SGHDT and CDR2 YYEEEE. V was cut by 4 bases and J by 6 bases, with 14 bases left in between. CDR3 DNA sequence: TGTGCCAGCAGCGAGGGGGGCTTCGGTCAGCCCCAGCATTTT. Translated, it gives CASSEGGFGQPQHF.

Worth noting for this clone: The junction differs from germline at one of its ends, possibly a read error. CDR3 nucleotide sequence: TGTGCCTGGATCCCAGGGGGGATCGGCGGGTCCTTC. Protein: CAWIPGGIGGSF. This rearrangement joins TRBV30 to TRBJ1-2; TRBD1 matches at 7 bases. This CDR3 has 12 residues. Germline V lookup: CDR1 GTSNPN, CDR2 SVGIG (reference sequence).

CDR3 nucleotide sequence: TGTGCCAGCTCTCCACTCGACAGGGTGGGAAACATTCAGTACTTC. It yields the protein CASSPLDRVGNIQYF. The chain joins TRBV19 to TRBJ2-4; 7 nucleotides align to TRBD1. The V gene end was trimmed by 9 bases and the J gene end by 6 bases; junction bases not matched to a gene: 14. This CDR3 is 15 amino acids long. Germline loops: CDR1 LNHDA, CDR2 SQIVND (reference sequence).

This clone was seen a single time. The J gene is TRBJ2-1, the V gene TRBV28, with D perhaps matching TRBD2 (5 bases). The CDR3 is 13 residues long. Germline V gives CDR1 MDHEN, CDR2 SYDVKM. V was shortened by 4 bases and J by 7 bases, with 11 bases between the two germline ends. The CDR3 protein is CASSSRTGNEQFF. In nucleotides, the CDR3 is TGTGCCAGCAGTTCTAGGACGGGGAATGAGCAGTTCTTC.

The chain is built from TRBV7-3 and TRBJ2-2; D unresolved. This CDR3 region has 13 residues. V was clipped by 5 bases and J by 6 bases, with 10 bases between them. Germline CDR1 and CDR2: SGHTA and FQGTGA. This CDR3 reads CASSRKTAGELFF. CDR3 coding DNA: TGTGCCAGCAGCAGAAAGACGGCCGGGGAGCTGTTTTTT.

The rearrangement links TRBV7-8 to TRBJ1-5; D is unclear. V lost 2 bases to trimming and J lost 0 bases, with 5 bases between them. CDR3 length: 14 residues. Germline CDR1 reads SGHVS; CDR2 reads FQNEAQ. The CDR3 DNA follows: TGTGCCAGCAGCTTAATGCTTAGCAATCAGCCCCAGCATTTT. It yields the protein CASSLMLSNQPQHF. The full variable domain, completed using reference TRBV7-8 and TRBJ1-5, is GAGVSQSPRYKVAKRGQDVALRCDPISGHVSLFWYQQALGQGPEFLTYFQNEAQLDKSGLPSDRFFAERPEGSVSTLKIQRTQQEDSAVYLCASSLMLSNQPQHFGDGTRLSIL.

The chain links TRBV19 to TRBJ1-2, with 9 bases that match TRBD1. Germline V lookup: CDR1 LNHDA, CDR2 SQIVND (reference sequence). The CDR3 has 14 amino acids. Trimming cost V 4 bases and J 6 bases; bases outside gene matches: 6. CDR3 in amino acids: CASSKDRGLDGYTF. In nucleotides, the CDR3 is TGTGCCAGTAGTAAGGACAGGGGTTTGGATGGCTACACCTTC.

The chain recombines TRBV5-4 with TRBJ2-3; D ambiguous. Trimming took off 1 base at V and 0 bases at J, with 9 bases between the two ends. CDR3 length: 15 amino acids. Germline assignment: CDR1 SGHNT and CDR2 YYREEE (reference sequence). The CDR3 DNA is TGTGCCAGCAGCTTGAAGACAATTAGCACAGATACGCAGTATTTT. This encodes CASSLKTISTDTQYF. Full variable domain (rest looked up from reference TRBV5-4 and TRBJ2-3): ETGVTQSPTHLIKTRGQQVTLRCSSQSGHNTVSWYQQALGQGPQFIFQYYREEENGRGNFPPRFSGLQFPNYSSELNVNALELDDSALYLCASSLKTISTDTQYFGPGTRLTVL.

The chain has TRBV2 and TRBJ2-1; D might be TRBD2 (6 bases). Trimming shortened V by 1 base and J by 2 bases, and 12 bases separated the two germline ends. CDR1 and CDR2 (germline): SNHLY, FYNNEI. This CDR3 comprises 16 residues. The CDR3 region has the DNA TGTGCCAGCAGTGAAGAGCGGGCCGAGCCCTACAATGAGCAGTTCTTC. Translation gives CASSEERAEPYNEQFF.

The V gene is TRBV7-9, the J gene TRBJ1-1; the D gene is possibly TRBD1 (6 bases). This CDR3 comprises 13 residues. Between the trimmed V and J ends, which lost 6 bases and 1 base, there was a span of 9 bases. The germline CDR1 and CDR2 sequences are SEHNR and FQNEAQ (reference sequence). The DNA for the CDR3 is TGTGCCAGCAGACTGGACAGGAACACTGAAGCTTTCTTT. It codes for CASRLDRNTEAFF.

J is TRBJ1-4 and V is TRBV7-9, with TRBD1 matching over 7 bases. The germline V gene has CDR1 SEHNR and CDR2 FQNEAQ (reference sequence). Trimming cost V 5 bases and J 10 bases; bases outside gene matches: 13. CDR3 length: 15 amino acids. In nucleotides, the CDR3 is TGTGCCAGCAGCGCCGAGGGGGCCCTAGGGGGAAAACTGTTTTTT. Its translation is CASSAEGALGGKLFF.

The chain uses TRBV7-3 and TRBJ2-2; D not resolved. The V end was cut by 1 base, the J end by 3 bases, with 6 bases between. CDR1 and CDR2 (germline): SGHTA, FQGTGA. The length of the CDR3 is 14 residues. Written as DNA, the CDR3 is TGTGCCAGCAGCTTAAAGACCGACACCGGGGAGCTGTTTTTT. Residues: CASSLKTDTGELFF.

This chain uses TRBV7-9 with TRBJ2-1; 11 nucleotides agree with TRBD2. V dropped 4 bases and J dropped 4; count of bases not matched to a gene: 9. Germline V CDR1 and CDR2: SEHNR, FQNEAQ (reference sequence). The CDR3 has 17 residues. CDR3 sequence: CASSSPWTSGLYNEQFF. Written as DNA, the CDR3 is TGTGCCAGCAGCTCTCCCTGGACTAGCGGGCTATACAATGAGCAGTTCTTC.

The chain combines TRBV21-1 with TRBJ2-1. TRBV21-1 is a pseudogene locus. The CDR3 loop spans 16 amino acids. The CDR3 region has the DNA TGTGCCAGCAGCAATACGTCCCGTGGAAACTACAATGAGCAGTTCTTC. It encodes CASSNTSRGNYNEQFF.

The genes are TRBV5-1 and TRBJ1-1; 8 bases are shared with TRBD1. The junction had 4 bases not matched to a gene; V was cut back by 2 bases and J by 7 bases. The CDR3 runs 13 residues. Looked up from germline, CDR1 is SGHRS and CDR2 is YFSETQ. The CDR3 here is CASSFQGAGEAFF. The CDR3 nucleotides are TGCGCCAGCAGCTTCCAGGGGGCTGGTGAAGCTTTCTTT. Drawing the rest from reference TRBV5-1 and TRBJ1-1, the complete variable domain is KAGVTQTPRYLIKTRGQQVTLSCSPISGHRSVSWYQQTPGQGLQFLFEYFSETQRNKGNFPGRFSGRQFSNSRSEMNVSTLELGDSALYLCASSFQGAGEAFFGQGTRLTVV.

This clone showed up just once. This chain links TRBV4-1 with TRBJ2-1, with D maybe TRBD1 (5 bases). The CDR3 contains 18 residues. Germline V gives CDR1 MGHRA, CDR2 YSYEKL. Trimming took off 0 bases at V and 0 bases at J, with 15 bases between the two ends. The CDR3 loop is CASSQDWGDGSSYNEQFF. In DNA form, the CDR3 reads TGCGCCAGCAGCCAAGACTGGGGCGACGGTAGCTCCTACAATGAGCAGTTCTTC.

The chain combines TRBV5-1 with TRBJ2-7; 12 nucleotides line up with TRBD1. V shed 4 bases and J 5 bases; nucleotides not matched to a gene: 7. Germline assignment: CDR1 SGHRS and CDR2 YFSETQ. This CDR3 has 15 residues. This CDR3 is CASSRPGQGANEQYF. The CDR3 region has the DNA TGCGCCAGCAGCCGACCGGGACAGGGGGCCAACGAGCAGTACTTC.

The CDR3 is CASSLDGVRAYEQYF. The CDR3 nucleotides are TGTGCCAGCAGCTTAGATGGGGTCCGGGCTTACGAGCAGTACTTC. The V call is TRBV11-1, the J call TRBJ2-7; D not resolved. Trimming removed 1 base from V and 4 bases from J, with 14 bases in between. The germline V gene has CDR1 SGHAT and CDR2 FQDESV (reference sequence). The CDR3 consists of 15 residues.